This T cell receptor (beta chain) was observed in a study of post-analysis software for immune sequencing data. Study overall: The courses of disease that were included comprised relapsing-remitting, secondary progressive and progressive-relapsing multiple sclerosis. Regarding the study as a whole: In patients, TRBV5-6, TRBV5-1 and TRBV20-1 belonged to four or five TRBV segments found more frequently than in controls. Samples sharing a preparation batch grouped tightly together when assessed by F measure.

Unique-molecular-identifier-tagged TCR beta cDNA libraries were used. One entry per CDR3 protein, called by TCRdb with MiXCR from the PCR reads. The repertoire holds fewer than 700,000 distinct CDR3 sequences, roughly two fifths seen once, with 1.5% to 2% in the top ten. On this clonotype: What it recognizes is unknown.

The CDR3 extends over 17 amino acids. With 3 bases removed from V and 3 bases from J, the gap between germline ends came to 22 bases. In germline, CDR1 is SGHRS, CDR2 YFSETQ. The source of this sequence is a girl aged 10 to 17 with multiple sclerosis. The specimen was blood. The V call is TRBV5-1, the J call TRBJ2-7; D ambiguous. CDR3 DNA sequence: TGCGCCAGCAGCTACTTCCCCGGCCGGCGGATGGACTACGAGCAGTACTTC. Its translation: CASSYFPGRRMDYEQYF.